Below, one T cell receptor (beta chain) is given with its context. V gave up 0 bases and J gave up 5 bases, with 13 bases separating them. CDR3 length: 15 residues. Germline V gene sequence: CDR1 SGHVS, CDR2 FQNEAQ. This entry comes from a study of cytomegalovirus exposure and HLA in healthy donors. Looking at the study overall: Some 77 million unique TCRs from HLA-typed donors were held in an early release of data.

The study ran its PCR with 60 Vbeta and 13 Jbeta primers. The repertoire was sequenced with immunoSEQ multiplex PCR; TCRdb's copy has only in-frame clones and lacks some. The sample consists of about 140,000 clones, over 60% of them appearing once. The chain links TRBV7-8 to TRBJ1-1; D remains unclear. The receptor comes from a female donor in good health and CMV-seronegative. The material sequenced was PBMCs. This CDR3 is CASSLAAARSTEAFF. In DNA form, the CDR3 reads TGTGCCAGCAGCTTAGCGGCGGCCCGGAGTACTGAAGCTTTCTTT.